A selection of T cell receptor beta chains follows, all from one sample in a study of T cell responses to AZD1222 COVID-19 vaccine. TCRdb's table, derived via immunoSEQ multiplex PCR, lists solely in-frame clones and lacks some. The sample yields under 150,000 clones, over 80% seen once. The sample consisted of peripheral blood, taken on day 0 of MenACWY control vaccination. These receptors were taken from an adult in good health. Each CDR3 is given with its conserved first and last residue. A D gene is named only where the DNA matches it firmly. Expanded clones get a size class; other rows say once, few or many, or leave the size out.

CDR3 protein: CASSQTARSSYTF
CDR3 DNA: TGTGCCAGTAGCCAAACGGCCCGATCCAGCTACACCTTC
clone size: .
J gene: TRBJ1-2
V gene: TRBV19
D gene: .

CDR3 protein: CASSSRFGSEKLFF
CDR3 DNA: TGTGCCAGCAGCTCCCGGTTCGGGTCTGAAAAACTGTTTTTT
clone size: .
J gene: TRBJ1-4
V gene: TRBV5-6
D gene: .

CDR3 protein: CASSYRSRPPPPYEQYF
CDR3 DNA: TGTGCCAGCAGTTACAGAAGTAGGCCTCCACCACCCTACGAGCAGTACTTC
clone size: .
J gene: TRBJ2-7
V gene: TRBV6-2/TRBV6-3
D gene: .

CDR3 protein: CASLTDHTGELFF
CDR3 DNA: TGTGCCAGCCTCACGGACCACACCGGGGAGCTGTTTTTT
clone size: few
J gene: TRBJ2-2
V gene: TRBV6-6
D gene: .

CDR3 protein: CASGPNQPQHF
CDR3 DNA: TGTGCCAGCGGACCCAATCAGCCCCAGCATTTT
clone size: .
J gene: TRBJ1-5
V gene: TRBV2
D gene: .

CDR3 protein: CASSEGQVDEKLFF
CDR3 DNA: TGCGCCAGCAGCGAGGGACAGGTTGATGAAAAACTGTTTTTT
clone size: .
J gene: TRBJ1-4
V gene: TRBV5-1
D gene: TRBD1

CDR3 protein: CASKEGAGEQYF
CDR3 DNA: TGTGCCAGCAAGGAGGGGGCAGGCGAGCAGTACTTC
clone size: .
J gene: TRBJ2-7
V gene: TRBV6-5
D gene: .

CDR3 protein: CASSGGRGSNTGELFF
CDR3 DNA: TGCGCCAGCTCCGGGGGCCGAGGAAGTAACACCGGGGAGCTGTTTTTT
clone size: .
J gene: TRBJ2-2
V gene: TRBV5-1
D gene: .

CDR3 protein: CASSLVSSGGAYEQYF
CDR3 DNA: TGTGCCAGCAGCTTAGTATCCAGCGGGGGAGCCTACGAGCAGTACTTC
clone size: .
J gene: TRBJ2-7
V gene: TRBV11-2
D gene: TRBD2

CDR3 protein: CASSLNTNTGELFF
CDR3 DNA: TGTGCCAGCAGCTTGAACACAAACACCGGGGAGCTGTTTTTT
clone size: .
J gene: TRBJ2-2
V gene: TRBV7-9
D gene: .

CDR3 protein: CASSPQAARGGYTF
CDR3 DNA: TGTGCCAGCAGCCCCCAGGCGGCACGAGGCGGCTACACCTTC
clone size: few
J gene: TRBJ1-2
V gene: TRBV7-8
D gene: .

CDR3 protein: CASSQEYGYTF
CDR3 DNA: TGCGCCAGCAGCCAAGAATACGGCTACACCTTC
clone size: .
J gene: TRBJ1-2
V gene: TRBV4-1
D gene: .

CDR3 protein: CASSPSGRQAYEQYF
CDR3 DNA: TGTGCCAGCAGCCCCAGCGGGAGGCAGGCCTACGAGCAGTACTTC
clone size: .
J gene: TRBJ2-7
V gene: TRBV7-2
D gene: TRBD2

CDR3 protein: CASSKGGYEESAFF
CDR3 DNA: TGTGCCAGTAGTAAGGGTGGGTACGAGGAATCGGCTTTCTTT
clone size: once
J gene: TRBJ1-1
V gene: TRBV19
D gene: .

CDR3 protein: CASSIGTGSYEQYF
CDR3 DNA: TGTGCCAGTAGTATAGGGACAGGTTCCTACGAGCAGTACTTC
clone size: .
J gene: TRBJ2-7
V gene: TRBV19
D gene: TRBD1

CDR3 protein: CASSPSLVYADSGNTIYF
CDR3 DNA: TGTGCCAGCTCACCCTCTCTAGTATATGCTGACTCTGGAAACACCATATATTTT
clone size: .
J gene: TRBJ1-3
V gene: TRBV18
D gene: .

CDR3 protein: CASSTARGQGISDTQYF
CDR3 DNA: TGTGCCAGCAGTACTGCCCGGGGACAGGGAATCTCAGATACGCAGTATTTT
clone size: .
J gene: TRBJ2-3
V gene: TRBV27
D gene: TRBD1

CDR3 protein: CAISDPGVPNTEAFF
CDR3 DNA: TGTGCCATCAGTGACCCGGGGGTCCCGAACACTGAAGCTTTCTTT
clone size: .
J gene: TRBJ1-1
V gene: TRBV10-3
D gene: .

CDR3 protein: CASRGGYTEAFF
CDR3 DNA: TGTGCCAGTAGGGGCGGCTACACTGAAGCTTTCTTT
clone size: .
J gene: TRBJ1-1
V gene: TRBV19
D gene: .

CDR3 protein: CASSAPHDIGNTIYF
CDR3 DNA: TGTGCCAGCTCAGCACCCCACGACATTGGAAACACCATATATTTT
clone size: .
J gene: TRBJ1-3
V gene: TRBV18
D gene: .

CDR3 protein: CATSRKSIRVVAGEETQYF
CDR3 DNA: TGTGCCACCAGCAGAAAGTCCATTAGGGTGGTAGCGGGGGAAGAGACCCAGTACTTC
clone size: .
J gene: TRBJ2-5
V gene: TRBV15
D gene: TRBD2

CDR3 protein: CASSELAAANTEAFF
CDR3 DNA: TGTGCCAGCAGTGAATTAGCGGCAGCAAACACTGAAGCTTTCTTT
clone size: .
J gene: TRBJ1-1
V gene: TRBV2
D gene: .

CDR3 protein: CASSRTGVVGYTF
CDR3 DNA: TGTGCCAGCAGTAGGACAGGGGTAGTAGGCTACACCTTC
clone size: .
J gene: TRBJ1-2
V gene: TRBV6-2/TRBV6-3
D gene: TRBD1

CDR3 protein: CASSSFTGFNEKLFF
CDR3 DNA: TGTGCCAGCAGTTCATTTACAGGGTTTAATGAAAAACTGTTTTTT
clone size: .
J gene: TRBJ1-4
V gene: TRBV28
D gene: .

CDR3 protein: CASSLGDRVKNIQYF
CDR3 DNA: TGTGCCAGCAGTTTGGGGGACAGGGTAAAAAACATTCAGTACTTC
clone size: once
J gene: TRBJ2-4
V gene: TRBV27
D gene: TRBD1

CDR3 protein: CASEAGGRGGYTF
CDR3 DNA: TGTGCCAGCGAAGCGGGGGGACGGGGTGGCTACACCTTC
clone size: .
J gene: TRBJ1-2
V gene: TRBV6-5
D gene: .

CDR3 protein: CASSLEAAGPYEQYF
CDR3 DNA: TGCGCCAGCAGCTTGGAGGCAGCAGGTCCCTACGAGCAGTACTTC
clone size: .
J gene: TRBJ2-7
V gene: TRBV5-1
D gene: .

CDR3 protein: CASSPEKAGRTSYEQYF
CDR3 DNA: TGTGCCAGCAGCCCAGAAAAAGCAGGGCGAACCTCCTACGAGCAGTACTTC
clone size: .
J gene: TRBJ2-7
V gene: TRBV14
D gene: .

CDR3 protein: CASSLVVNEQFF
CDR3 DNA: TGTGCCAGCAGCTTAGTGGTCAATGAGCAGTTCTTC
clone size: .
J gene: TRBJ2-1
V gene: TRBV11-2
D gene: .

CDR3 protein: CASSVVPSGATYNEQFF
CDR3 DNA: TGTGCCAGCAGCGTAGTTCCTAGCGGGGCAACCTACAATGAGCAGTTCTTC
clone size: .
J gene: TRBJ2-1
V gene: TRBV9
D gene: TRBD2

CDR3 protein: CASSYRPDRGITEAFF
CDR3 DNA: TGTGCCAGTAGTTACAGACCAGACAGAGGGATCACTGAAGCTTTCTTT
clone size: .
J gene: TRBJ1-1
V gene: TRBV19
D gene: .

CDR3 protein: CASSDKGTGVAEAFF
CDR3 DNA: TGTGCCAGCTCAGATAAAGGGACAGGAGTGGCGGAAGCTTTCTTT
clone size: .
J gene: TRBJ1-1
V gene: TRBV18
D gene: TRBD1

CDR3 protein: CASSDRGSNQPQHF
CDR3 DNA: TGTGCCAGCAGTGACAGGGGAAGCAATCAGCCCCAGCATTTT
clone size: .
J gene: TRBJ1-5
V gene: TRBV2
D gene: .

CDR3 protein: CASRPGGQPQHF
CDR3 DNA: TGTGCCAGCAGGCCCGGCGGTCAGCCCCAGCATTTT
clone size: .
J gene: TRBJ1-5
V gene: TRBV2
D gene: .

CDR3 protein: CASSPGGRRTGELFF
CDR3 DNA: TGTGCCAGCAGCCCCGGCGGGCGTAGGACCGGGGAGCTGTTTTTT
clone size: .
J gene: TRBJ2-2
V gene: TRBV7-2
D gene: .

CDR3 protein: CASSLSRTGPYEQYF
CDR3 DNA: TGTGCCAGCAGTTTATCAAGGACAGGGCCCTACGAGCAGTACTTC
clone size: .
J gene: TRBJ2-7
V gene: TRBV27
D gene: TRBD1

CDR3 protein: CASSQDLPNRGRSMNTEAFF
CDR3 DNA: TGTGCCAGCAGCCAAGATCTGCCCAACAGGGGGCGTTCAATGAACACTGAAGCTTTCTTT
clone size: .
J gene: TRBJ1-1
V gene: TRBV3-1/TRBV3-2
D gene: TRBD1

CDR3 protein: CASNPALGQGTGEQFF
CDR3 DNA: TGTGCCAGCAACCCCGCTCTCGGACAGGGGACCGGAGAGCAGTTCTTC
clone size: .
J gene: TRBJ2-1
V gene: TRBV7-6
D gene: TRBD1

CDR3 protein: CSVALGSGRAYEQYF
CDR3 DNA: TGCAGCGTGGCCCTGGGGAGCGGGAGGGCCTACGAGCAGTACTTC
clone size: .
J gene: TRBJ2-7
V gene: TRBV29-1
D gene: TRBD2

CDR3 protein: CASQLRDRDTEAFF
CDR3 DNA: TGTGCCAGCCAACTCCGGGACAGGGACACTGAAGCTTTCTTT
clone size: .
J gene: TRBJ1-1
V gene: TRBV6-6
D gene: TRBD1

CDR3 protein: CASSYSFGTQYNEQFF
CDR3 DNA: TGTGCCAGCAGTTACTCCTTCGGGACACAATACAATGAGCAGTTCTTC
clone size: .
J gene: TRBJ2-1
V gene: TRBV6-6
D gene: .

CDR3 protein: CASSDVKDRGYSNQPQHF
CDR3 DNA: TGCGCCAGCAGTGACGTAAAGGACAGGGGATATAGCAATCAGCCCCAGCATTTT
clone size: .
J gene: TRBJ1-5
V gene: TRBV10-2
D gene: TRBD1

CDR3 protein: CASSNSGVGNTEAFF
CDR3 DNA: TGCGCCAGCAGCAATTCGGGGGTAGGGAACACTGAAGCTTTCTTT
clone size: few
J gene: TRBJ1-1
V gene: TRBV5-1
D gene: .

CDR3 protein: CAWSFSGNTIYF
CDR3 DNA: TGTGCCTGGAGCTTCTCTGGAAACACCATATATTTT
clone size: .
J gene: TRBJ1-3
V gene: TRBV30
D gene: .

CDR3 protein: CASSQGQVDNEQFF
CDR3 DNA: TGTGCCAGCAGCCAAGGACAGGTAGACAATGAGCAGTTCTTC
clone size: few
J gene: TRBJ2-1
V gene: TRBV4-2
D gene: .

CDR3 protein: CASSIYLSSGANVLTF
CDR3 DNA: TGTGCCAGTAGTATATACCTTAGCTCTGGGGCCAACGTCCTGACTTTC
clone size: .
J gene: TRBJ2-6
V gene: TRBV19
D gene: .

CDR3 protein: CASRRETNEQYF
CDR3 DNA: TGTGCCAGCAGAAGGGAGACGAACGAGCAGTACTTC
clone size: .
J gene: TRBJ2-7
V gene: TRBV6-5
D gene: .

CDR3 protein: CASSLKGTGKQYF
CDR3 DNA: TGTGCCAGCAGCTTAAAGGGGACAGGGAAGCAGTACTTC
clone size: .
J gene: TRBJ2-7
V gene: TRBV7-3
D gene: TRBD1

CDR3 protein: CASGTGMGDEQFF
CDR3 DNA: TGTGCCAGCGGGACAGGAATGGGCGATGAGCAGTTCTTC
clone size: .
J gene: TRBJ2-1
V gene: TRBV6-5
D gene: TRBD1

CDR3 protein: CASSLEISGNTIYF
CDR3 DNA: TGTGCCAGCAGCTTAGAGATCTCTGGAAACACCATATATTTT
clone size: once
J gene: TRBJ1-3
V gene: TRBV7-9
D gene: .

CDR3 protein: CASSHRDGSNQPQHF
CDR3 DNA: TGTGCCAGCAGTCACCGGGACGGTAGCAATCAGCCCCAGCATTTT
clone size: .
J gene: TRBJ1-5
V gene: TRBV6-2/TRBV6-3
D gene: .

CDR3 protein: CSVAVNQETQYF
CDR3 DNA: TGCAGCGTTGCTGTGAATCAAGAGACCCAGTACTTC
clone size: .
J gene: TRBJ2-5
V gene: TRBV29-1
D gene: .

CDR3 protein: CSALGGTGSRGSPLHF
CDR3 DNA: TGCAGCGCCTTAGGCGGGACAGGGTCTAGAGGGTCACCCCTCCACTTT
clone size: .
J gene: TRBJ1-6
V gene: TRBV29-1
D gene: TRBD1

CDR3 protein: CASSYRLAGGPSEQFF
CDR3 DNA: TGTGCCAGCAGCTACAGACTAGCGGGAGGGCCTAGTGAGCAGTTCTTC
clone size: .
J gene: TRBJ2-1
V gene: TRBV7-2
D gene: TRBD2

CDR3 protein: CASSLTPAEEQFF
CDR3 DNA: TGTGCCAGCAGCTTAACCCCCGCGGAGGAGCAGTTCTTC
clone size: .
J gene: TRBJ2-1
V gene: TRBV7-9
D gene: .